This T cell receptor (beta chain) was documented in a study of blood T cell repertoires in COVID-19. About the research overall: Italy, Spain and the United States were the sources of the convalescent and acute COVID-19 samples. T cells, B-cell-depleted T cells, or PBMCs supplied cDNA or gDNA.

Germline-derived CDR1 and CDR2 are SGHNT and YENEEA. Trimming shortened V by 5 bases and J by 0 bases, and 20 bases separated the two germline ends. The CDR3 consists of 18 residues. In the original processing: Researchers report that nucleated cell counts were estimated from reference gene primer amplification. TCRdb keeps only in-frame clones here, not all; method: immunoSEQ multiplex PCR. V, J and clone size reflect that table, while D and trimming were determined from the DNA. The data hold 70,000 or so clones, with 90% observed a single time. Sequenced: peripheral blood. The V gene is TRBV11-3, the J gene TRBJ1-5; possibly TRBD1 for D (6 bases). The clonotype comes from a woman younger than 30 with acute or convalescent COVID-19. Written as DNA, the CDR3 is TGTGCCAGCAGCCCCCACCGGGACATTAGGCATAGCAATCAGCCCCAGCATTTT. Translating it yields CASSPHRDIRHSNQPQHF. The entire variable domain, with the rest obtained from reference TRBV11-3 and TRBJ1-5, is as follows: EAGVVQSPRYKIIEKKQPVAFWCNPISGHNTLYWYLQNLGQGPELLIRYENEEAVDDSQLPKDRFSAERLKGVDSTLKIQPAELGDSAVYLCASSPHRDIRHSNQPQHFGDGTRLSIL.